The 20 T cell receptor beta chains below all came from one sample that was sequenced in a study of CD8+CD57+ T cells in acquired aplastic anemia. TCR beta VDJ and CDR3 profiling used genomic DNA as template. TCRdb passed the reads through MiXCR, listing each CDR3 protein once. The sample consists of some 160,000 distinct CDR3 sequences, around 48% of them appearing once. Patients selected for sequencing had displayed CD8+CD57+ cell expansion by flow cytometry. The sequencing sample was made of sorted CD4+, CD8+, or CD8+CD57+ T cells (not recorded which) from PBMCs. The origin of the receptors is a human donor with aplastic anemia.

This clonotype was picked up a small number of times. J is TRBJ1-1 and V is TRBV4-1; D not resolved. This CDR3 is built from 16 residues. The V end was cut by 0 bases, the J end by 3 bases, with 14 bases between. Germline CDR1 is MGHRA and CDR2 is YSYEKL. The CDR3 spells CASSQDYLIRDTEAFF. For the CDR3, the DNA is TGCGCCAGCAGCCAAGATTATCTTATCCGGGACACTGAAGCTTTCTTT.

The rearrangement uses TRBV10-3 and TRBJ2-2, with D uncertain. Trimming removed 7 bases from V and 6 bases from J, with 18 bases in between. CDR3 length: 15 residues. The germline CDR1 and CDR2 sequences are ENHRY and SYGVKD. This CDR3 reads CAIKNSVVAAGELFF. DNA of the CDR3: TGTGCCATCAAAAACAGTGTAGTGGCGGCCGGGGAGCTGTTTTTT.

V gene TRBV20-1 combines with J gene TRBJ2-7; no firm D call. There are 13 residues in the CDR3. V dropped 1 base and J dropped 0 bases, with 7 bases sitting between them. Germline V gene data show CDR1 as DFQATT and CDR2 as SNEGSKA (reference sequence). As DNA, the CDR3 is TGCAGTGCTAGAGGTCGGCCCTCCTACGAGCAGTACTTC. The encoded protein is CSARGRPSYEQYF.

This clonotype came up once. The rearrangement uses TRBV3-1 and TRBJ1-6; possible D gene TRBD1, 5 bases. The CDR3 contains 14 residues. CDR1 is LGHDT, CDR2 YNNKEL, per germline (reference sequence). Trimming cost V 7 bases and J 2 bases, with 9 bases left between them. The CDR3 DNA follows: TGTGCCAGCACCAGGGACCCCTATAATTCACCCCTCCACTTT. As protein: CASTRDPYNSPLHF.

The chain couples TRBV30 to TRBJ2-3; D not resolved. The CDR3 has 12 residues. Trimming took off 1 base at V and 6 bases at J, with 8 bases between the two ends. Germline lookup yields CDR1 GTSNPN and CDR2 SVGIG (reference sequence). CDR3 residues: CAWSEKGDTQYF. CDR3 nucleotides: TGTGCCTGGAGTGAAAAAGGGGATACGCAGTATTTT.

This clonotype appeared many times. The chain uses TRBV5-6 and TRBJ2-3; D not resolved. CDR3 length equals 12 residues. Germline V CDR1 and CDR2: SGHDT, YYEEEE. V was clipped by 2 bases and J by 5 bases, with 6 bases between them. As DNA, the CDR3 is TGTGCCAGCAGCTTAGGTGGAGATACGCAGTATTTT. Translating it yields CASSLGGDTQYF.

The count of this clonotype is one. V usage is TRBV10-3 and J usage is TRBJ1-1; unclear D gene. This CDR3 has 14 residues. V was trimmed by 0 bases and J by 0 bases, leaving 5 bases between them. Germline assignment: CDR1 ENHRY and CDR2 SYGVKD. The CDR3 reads CAISESEMNTEAFF. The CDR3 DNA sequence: TGTGCCATCAGTGAGTCGGAGATGAACACTGAAGCTTTCTTT.

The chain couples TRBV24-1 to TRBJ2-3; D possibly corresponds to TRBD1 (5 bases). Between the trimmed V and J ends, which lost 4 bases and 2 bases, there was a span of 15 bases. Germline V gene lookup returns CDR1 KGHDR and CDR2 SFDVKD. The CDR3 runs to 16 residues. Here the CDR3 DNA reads TGTGCCACCAGTGACAAGACAGACATCCACACAGATACGCAGTATTTT. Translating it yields CATSDKTDIHTDTQYF.

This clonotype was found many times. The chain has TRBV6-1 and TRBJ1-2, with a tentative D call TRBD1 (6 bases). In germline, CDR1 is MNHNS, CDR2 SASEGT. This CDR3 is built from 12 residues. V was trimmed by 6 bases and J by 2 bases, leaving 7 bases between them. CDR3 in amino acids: CASRQGNYGYTF. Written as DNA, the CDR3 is TGTGCCAGCAGACAGGGAAACTATGGCTACACCTTC.

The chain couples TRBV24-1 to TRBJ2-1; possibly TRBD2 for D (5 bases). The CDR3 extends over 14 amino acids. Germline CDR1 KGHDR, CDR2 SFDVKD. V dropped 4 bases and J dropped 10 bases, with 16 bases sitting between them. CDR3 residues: CATSEGRGNGEQFF. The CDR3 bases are TGTGCCACCAGTGAAGGCAGAGGGAATGGCGAGCAGTTCTTC.

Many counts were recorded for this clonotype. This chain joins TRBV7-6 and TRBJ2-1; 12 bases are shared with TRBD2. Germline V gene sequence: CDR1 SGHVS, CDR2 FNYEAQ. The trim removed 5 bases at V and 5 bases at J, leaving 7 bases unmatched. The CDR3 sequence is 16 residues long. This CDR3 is CASSPSGGAAHNEQFF. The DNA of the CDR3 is TGTGCCAGCAGCCCTAGCGGGGGGGCGGCCCACAATGAGCAGTTCTTC.

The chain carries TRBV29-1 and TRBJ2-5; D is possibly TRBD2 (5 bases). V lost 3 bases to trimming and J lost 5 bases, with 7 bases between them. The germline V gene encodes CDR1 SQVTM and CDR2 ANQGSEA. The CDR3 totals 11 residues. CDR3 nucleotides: TGCAGCGTTGAGAGGGTTGAGACCCAGTACTTC. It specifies CSVERVETQYF. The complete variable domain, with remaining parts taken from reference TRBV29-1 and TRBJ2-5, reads SAVISQKPSRDICQRGTSLTIQCQVDSQVTMMFWYRQQPGQSLTLIATANQGSEATYESGFVIDKFPISRPNLTFSTLTVSNMSPEDSSIYLCSVERVETQYFGPGTRLLVL.

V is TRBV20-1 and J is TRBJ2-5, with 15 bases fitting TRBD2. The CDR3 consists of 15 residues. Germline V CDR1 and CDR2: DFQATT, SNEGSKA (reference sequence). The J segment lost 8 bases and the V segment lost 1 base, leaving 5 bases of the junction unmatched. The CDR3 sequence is CSARGGLAGGRTQYF. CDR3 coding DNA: TGCAGTGCTAGAGGAGGACTAGCGGGGGGGCGAACCCAGTACTTC.

The CDR3 loop is CASSMRLQDEKLFF. The DNA of the CDR3 is TGTGCCAGTAGTATGAGGCTACAGGATGAAAAACTGTTTTTT. V usage is TRBV19 and J usage is TRBJ1-4, with D maybe TRBD1 (5 bases). The CDR3 has 14 residues. With 3 bases removed from V and 6 bases from J, the gap between germline ends came to 11 bases. The germline CDR1 and CDR2 sequences are LNHDA and SQIVND (reference sequence).

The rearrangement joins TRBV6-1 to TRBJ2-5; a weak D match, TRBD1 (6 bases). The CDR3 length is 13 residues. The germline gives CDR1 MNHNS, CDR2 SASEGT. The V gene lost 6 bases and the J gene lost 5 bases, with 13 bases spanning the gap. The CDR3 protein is CASRPGARETQYF. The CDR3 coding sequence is TGTGCCAGCAGGCCAGGGGCACGGGAGACCCAGTACTTC.

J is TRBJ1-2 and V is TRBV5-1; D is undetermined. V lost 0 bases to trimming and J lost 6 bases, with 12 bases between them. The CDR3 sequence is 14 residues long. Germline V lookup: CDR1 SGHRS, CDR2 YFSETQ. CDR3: CASSLVGGRDGYTF. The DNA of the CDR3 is TGCGCCAGCAGCTTGGTGGGAGGCCGCGATGGCTACACCTTC.

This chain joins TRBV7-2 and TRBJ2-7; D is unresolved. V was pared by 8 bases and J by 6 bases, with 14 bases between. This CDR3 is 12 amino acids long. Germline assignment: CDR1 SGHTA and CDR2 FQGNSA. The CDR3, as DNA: TGTGCCAGCGCGTACTTTCGGAGCGAGCAGTACTTC. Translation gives CASAYFRSEQYF.

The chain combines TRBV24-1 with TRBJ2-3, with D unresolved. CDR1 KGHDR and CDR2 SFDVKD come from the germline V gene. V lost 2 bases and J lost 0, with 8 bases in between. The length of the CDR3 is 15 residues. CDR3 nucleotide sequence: TGTGCCACCAGTGATTCCAAAGCTAGCACAGATACGCAGTATTTT. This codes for CATSDSKASTDTQYF.

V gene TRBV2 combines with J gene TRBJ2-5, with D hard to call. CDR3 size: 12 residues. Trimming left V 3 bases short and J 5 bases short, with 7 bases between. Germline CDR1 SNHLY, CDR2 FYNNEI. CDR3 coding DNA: TGTGCCAGCAGTGAGCTCCGGGAGACCCAGTACTTC. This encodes CASSELRETQYF. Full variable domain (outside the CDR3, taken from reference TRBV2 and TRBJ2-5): EPEVTQTPSHQVTQMGQEVILRCVPISNHLYFYWYRQILGQKVEFLVSFYNNEISEKSEIFDDQFSVERPDGSNFTLKIRSTKLEDSAMYFCASSELRETQYFGPGTRLLVL.

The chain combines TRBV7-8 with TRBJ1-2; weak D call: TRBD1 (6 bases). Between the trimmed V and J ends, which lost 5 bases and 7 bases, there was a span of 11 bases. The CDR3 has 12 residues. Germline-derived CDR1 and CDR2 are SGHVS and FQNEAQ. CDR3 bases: TGTGCCAGCAGCCCCCGGACAGTTGGCTACACCTTC. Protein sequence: CASSPRTVGYTF.